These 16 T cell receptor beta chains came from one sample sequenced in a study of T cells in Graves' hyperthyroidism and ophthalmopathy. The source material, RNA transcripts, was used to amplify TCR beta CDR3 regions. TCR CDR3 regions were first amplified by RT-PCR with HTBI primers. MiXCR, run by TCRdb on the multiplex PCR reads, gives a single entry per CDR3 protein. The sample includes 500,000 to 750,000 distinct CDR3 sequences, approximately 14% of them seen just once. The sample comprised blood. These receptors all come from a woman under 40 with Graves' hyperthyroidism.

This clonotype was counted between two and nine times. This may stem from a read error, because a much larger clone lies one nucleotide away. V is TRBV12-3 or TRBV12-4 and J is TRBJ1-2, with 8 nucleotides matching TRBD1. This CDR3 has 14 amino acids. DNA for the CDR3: TGTGCCGGCAGACGAGGACAGGGCAACTATGGCTACACCTTC. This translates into CAGRRGQGNYGYTF.

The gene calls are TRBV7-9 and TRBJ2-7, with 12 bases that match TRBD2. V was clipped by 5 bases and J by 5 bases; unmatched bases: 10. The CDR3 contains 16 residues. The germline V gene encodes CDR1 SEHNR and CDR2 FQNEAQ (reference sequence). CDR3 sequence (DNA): TGTGCCAGCAGCCCCTCGACTAGCGGGAGCTCTGACGAGCAGTACTTC. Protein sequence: CASSPSTSGSSDEQYF.

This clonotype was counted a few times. The CDR3 here is CSARGLIGLSSYNEQFF. CDR3 bases: TGCAGTGCTAGAGGCCTTATAGGGTTGAGCTCCTACAATGAGCAGTTCTTC. J is TRBJ2-1 and V is TRBV20-1; D gene ambiguous. Trimming cost V 1 base and J 0 bases, with 16 bases left between them. The CDR3 covers 17 residues. Germline V gene sequence: CDR1 DFQATT, CDR2 SNEGSKA (reference sequence).

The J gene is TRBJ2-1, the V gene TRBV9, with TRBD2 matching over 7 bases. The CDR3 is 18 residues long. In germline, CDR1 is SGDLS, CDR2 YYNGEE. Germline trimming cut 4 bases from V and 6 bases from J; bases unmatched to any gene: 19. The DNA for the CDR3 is TGTGCCAGCAGCCCCCACTCTTGGGCTAGCGGATCTGTCAATGAGCAGTTCTTC. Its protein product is CASSPHSWASGSVNEQFF.

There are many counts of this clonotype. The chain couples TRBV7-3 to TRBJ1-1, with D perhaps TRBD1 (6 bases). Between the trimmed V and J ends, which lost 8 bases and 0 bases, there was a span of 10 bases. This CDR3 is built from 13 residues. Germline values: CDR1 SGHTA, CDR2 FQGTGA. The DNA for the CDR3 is TGTGCCAGCTCCTGGACAGTGAACACTGAAGCTTTCTTT. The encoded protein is CASSWTVNTEAFF.

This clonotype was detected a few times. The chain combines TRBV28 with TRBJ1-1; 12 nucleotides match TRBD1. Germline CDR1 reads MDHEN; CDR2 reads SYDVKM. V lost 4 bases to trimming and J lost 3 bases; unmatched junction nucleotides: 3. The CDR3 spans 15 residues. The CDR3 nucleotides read TGTGCCAGCAGTTCGGGGACAGGGGGCTACACTGAAGCTTTCTTT. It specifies CASSSGTGGYTEAFF.

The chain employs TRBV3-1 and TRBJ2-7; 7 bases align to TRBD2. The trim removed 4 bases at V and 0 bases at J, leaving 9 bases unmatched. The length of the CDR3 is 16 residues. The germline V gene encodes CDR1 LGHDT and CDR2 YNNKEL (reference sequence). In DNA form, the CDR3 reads TGTGCCAGCAGCCGTGGGCTTGGCGGGAGCTCCTACGAGCAGTACTTC. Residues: CASSRGLGGSSYEQYF.

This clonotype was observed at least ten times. The CDR3 spells CASTQSGRNTEAFF. CDR3 bases: TGTGCCAGCACCCAGTCGGGGAGAAACACTGAAGCTTTCTTT. The chain is built from TRBV5-5 and TRBJ1-1; D ambiguous. The CDR3 covers 14 residues. Germline loops: CDR1 SGHKS, CDR2 YYEKEE (reference sequence). V dropped 6 bases and J dropped 2 bases, with 14 bases sitting between them.

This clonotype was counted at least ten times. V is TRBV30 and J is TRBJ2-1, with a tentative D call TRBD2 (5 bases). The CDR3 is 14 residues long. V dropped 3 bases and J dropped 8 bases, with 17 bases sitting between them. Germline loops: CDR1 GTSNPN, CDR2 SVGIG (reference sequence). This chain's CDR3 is CAWRRPLDWHEQFF. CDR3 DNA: TGTGCCTGGAGAAGACCACTGGACTGGCATGAGCAGTTCTTC.

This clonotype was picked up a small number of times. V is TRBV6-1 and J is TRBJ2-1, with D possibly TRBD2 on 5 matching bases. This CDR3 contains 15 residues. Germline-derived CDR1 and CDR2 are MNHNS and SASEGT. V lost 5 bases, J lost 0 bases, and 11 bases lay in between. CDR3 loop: CASSMTMSSYNEQFF. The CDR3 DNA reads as TGTGCCAGCAGTATGACTATGAGCTCCTACAATGAGCAGTTCTTC.

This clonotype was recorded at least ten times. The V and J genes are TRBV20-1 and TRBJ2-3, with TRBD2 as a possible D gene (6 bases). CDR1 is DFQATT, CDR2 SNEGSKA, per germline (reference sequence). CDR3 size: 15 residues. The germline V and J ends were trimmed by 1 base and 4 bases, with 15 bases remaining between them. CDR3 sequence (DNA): TGCAGTGCTAGAGCCCCGGTGGAGGGCGCAGATACGCAGTATTTT. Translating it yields CSARAPVEGADTQYF.

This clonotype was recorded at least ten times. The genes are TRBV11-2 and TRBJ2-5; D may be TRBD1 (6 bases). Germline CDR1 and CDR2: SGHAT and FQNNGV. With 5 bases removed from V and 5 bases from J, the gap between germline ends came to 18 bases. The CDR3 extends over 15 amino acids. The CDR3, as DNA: TGTGCCAGCAGCCATCCGGGACACCAACGGGAGACCCAGTACTTC. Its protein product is CASSHPGHQRETQYF.

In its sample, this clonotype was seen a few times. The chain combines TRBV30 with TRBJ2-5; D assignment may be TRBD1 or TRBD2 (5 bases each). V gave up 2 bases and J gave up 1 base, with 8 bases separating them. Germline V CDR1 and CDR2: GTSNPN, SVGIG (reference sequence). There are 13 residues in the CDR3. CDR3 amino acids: CAWSPGTQETQYF. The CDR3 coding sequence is TGTGCCTGGAGTCCCGGGACCCAAGAGACCCAGTACTTC.

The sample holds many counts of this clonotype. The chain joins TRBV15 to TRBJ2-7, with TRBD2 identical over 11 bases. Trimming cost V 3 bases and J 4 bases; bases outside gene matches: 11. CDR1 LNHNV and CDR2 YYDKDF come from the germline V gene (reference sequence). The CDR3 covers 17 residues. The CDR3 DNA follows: TGTGCCACCAGCAGCCTGGAAGCCGGGACTAGCGGATACGAGCAGTACTTC. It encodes CATSSLEAGTSGYEQYF.

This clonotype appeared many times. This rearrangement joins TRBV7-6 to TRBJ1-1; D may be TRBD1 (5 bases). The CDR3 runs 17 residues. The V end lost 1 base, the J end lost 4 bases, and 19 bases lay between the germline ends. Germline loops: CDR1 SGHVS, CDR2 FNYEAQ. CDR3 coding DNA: TGTGCCAGCAGCTTAGTCTCGCTAACGGCAGGGAGCACTGAAGCTTTCTTT. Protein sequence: CASSLVSLTAGSTEAFF.

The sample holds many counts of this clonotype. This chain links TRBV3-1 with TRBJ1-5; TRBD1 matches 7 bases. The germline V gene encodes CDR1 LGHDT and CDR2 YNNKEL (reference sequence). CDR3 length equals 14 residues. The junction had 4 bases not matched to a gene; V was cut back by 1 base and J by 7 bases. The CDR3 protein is CASSQGRGLQPQHF. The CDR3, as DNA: TGTGCCAGCAGCCAAGGAAGGGGGCTACAGCCCCAGCATTTT.